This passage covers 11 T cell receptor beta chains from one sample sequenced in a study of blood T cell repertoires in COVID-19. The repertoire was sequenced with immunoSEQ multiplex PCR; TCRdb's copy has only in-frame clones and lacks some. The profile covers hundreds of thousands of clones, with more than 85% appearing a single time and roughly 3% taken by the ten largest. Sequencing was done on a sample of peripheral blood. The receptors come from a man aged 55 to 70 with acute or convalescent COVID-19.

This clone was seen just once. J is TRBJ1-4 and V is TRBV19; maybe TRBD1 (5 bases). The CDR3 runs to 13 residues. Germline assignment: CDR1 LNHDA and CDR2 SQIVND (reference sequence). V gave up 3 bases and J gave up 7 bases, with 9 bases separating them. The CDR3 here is CASSMQGGEKLFF. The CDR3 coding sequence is TGTGCCAGTAGTATGCAGGGAGGTGAAAAACTGTTTTTT.

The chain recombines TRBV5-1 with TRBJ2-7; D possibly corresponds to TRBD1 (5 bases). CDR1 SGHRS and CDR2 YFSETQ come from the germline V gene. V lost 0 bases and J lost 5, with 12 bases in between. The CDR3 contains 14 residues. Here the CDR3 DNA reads TGCGCCAGCAGCTTGGTTCAGGGTCGGAACGAGCAGTACTTC. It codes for CASSLVQGRNEQYF.

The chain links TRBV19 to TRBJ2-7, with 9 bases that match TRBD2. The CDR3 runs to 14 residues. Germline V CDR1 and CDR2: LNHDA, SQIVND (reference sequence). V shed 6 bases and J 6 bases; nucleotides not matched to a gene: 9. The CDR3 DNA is TGTGCCAGTAGCCCCGGGACTAGCAAGTTCGAGCAGTACTTC. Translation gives CASSPGTSKFEQYF.

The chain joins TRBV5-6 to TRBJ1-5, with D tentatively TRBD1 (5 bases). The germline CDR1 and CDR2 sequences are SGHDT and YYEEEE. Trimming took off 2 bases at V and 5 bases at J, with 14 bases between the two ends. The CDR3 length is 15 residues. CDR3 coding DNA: TGTGCCAGCAGCTTCGGGGGAGTATCGGATCAGCCCCAGCATTTT. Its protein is CASSFGGVSDQPQHF. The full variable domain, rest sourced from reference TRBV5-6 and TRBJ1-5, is DAGVTQSPTHLIKTRGQQVTLRCSPKSGHDTVSWYQQALGQGPQFIFQYYEEEERQRGNFPDRFSGHQFPNYSSELNVNALLLGDSALYLCASSFGGVSDQPQHFGDGTRLSIL.

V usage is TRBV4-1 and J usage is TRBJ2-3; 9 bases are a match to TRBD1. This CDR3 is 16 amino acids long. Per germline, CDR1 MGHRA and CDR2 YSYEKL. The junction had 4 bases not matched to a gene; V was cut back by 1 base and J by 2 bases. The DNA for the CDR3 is TGCGCCAGCAGCCAAGGTTGGGACAGGGTCACAGATACGCAGTATTTT. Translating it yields CASSQGWDRVTDTQYF.

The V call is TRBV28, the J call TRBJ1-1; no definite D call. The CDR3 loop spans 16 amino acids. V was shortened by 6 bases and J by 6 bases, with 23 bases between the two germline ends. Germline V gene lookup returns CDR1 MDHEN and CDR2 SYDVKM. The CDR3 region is CASRRAFWSIEAEAFF. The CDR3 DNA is TGTGCCAGCAGACGCGCGTTCTGGAGCATCGAGGCTGAAGCTTTCTTT.

The CDR3 nucleotides read TGTGCCTGGAGTGTCGGGGGGCTTGGAAACACCATATATTTT. Its translation is CAWSVGGLGNTIYF. The chain carries TRBV30 and TRBJ1-3; the D gene is possibly TRBD1 (6 bases). The V end lost 0 bases, the J end lost 3 bases, and 9 bases lay between the germline ends. Germline V gene data show CDR1 as GTSNPN and CDR2 as SVGIG (reference sequence). This CDR3 contains 14 residues.

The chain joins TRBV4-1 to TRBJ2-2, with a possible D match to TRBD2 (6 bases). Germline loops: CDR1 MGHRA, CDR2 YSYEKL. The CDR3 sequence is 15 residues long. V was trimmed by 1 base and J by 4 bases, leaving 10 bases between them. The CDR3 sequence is CASSQGGGATGELFF. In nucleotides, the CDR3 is TGCGCCAGCAGCCAAGGTGGCGGGGCCACCGGGGAGCTGTTTTTT.

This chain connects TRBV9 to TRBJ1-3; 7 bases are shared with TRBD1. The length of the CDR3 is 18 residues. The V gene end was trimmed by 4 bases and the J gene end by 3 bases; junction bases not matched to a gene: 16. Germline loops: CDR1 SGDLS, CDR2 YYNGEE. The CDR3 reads CASSTRGRQGEFGNTIYF. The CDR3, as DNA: TGTGCCAGCAGCACGAGGGGGCGCCAGGGGGAGTTTGGAAACACCATATATTTT.

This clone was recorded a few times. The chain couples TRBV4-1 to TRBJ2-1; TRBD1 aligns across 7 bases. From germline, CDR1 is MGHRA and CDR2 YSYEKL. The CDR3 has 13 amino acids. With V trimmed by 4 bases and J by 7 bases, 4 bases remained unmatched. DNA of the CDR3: TGCGCCAGCAGCCTACAGGGGTGGAATGAGCAGTTCTTC. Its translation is CASSLQGWNEQFF.

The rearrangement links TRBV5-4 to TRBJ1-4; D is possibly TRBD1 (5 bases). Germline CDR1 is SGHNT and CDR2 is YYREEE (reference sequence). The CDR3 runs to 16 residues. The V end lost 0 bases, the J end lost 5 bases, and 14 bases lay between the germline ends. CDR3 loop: CASSLGAAGMNEKLFF. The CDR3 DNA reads TGTGCCAGCAGCTTGGGTGCCGCAGGGATGAATGAAAAACTGTTTTTT.